The rows below give T cell receptor beta chains drawn from one sample of a study of blood T cell repertoires in COVID-19. Data came from immunoSEQ multiplex PCR; TCRdb stores just in-frame clones and leaves some out. The sample holds about 63,000 clones; about three quarters are singletons and the top ten take 40% to 60%. Source material: peripheral blood. All receptors derive from an elderly woman with acute or convalescent COVID-19. The CDR3 runs from the conserved cysteine through the conserved F or W. The D gene is left open where the match is weak. Clone size is given for some rows only: seen once, a few or many times, or a class if the clone is expanded.

few	-	TRBV5-8	TRBJ2-7	CASSWATSHEQYF	TGTGCCAGCAGCTGGGCCACCAGCCACGAGCAGTACTTC
-	TRBD1	TRBV5-5	TRBJ1-2	CASSLLPGQEYGYTF	TGTGCCAGCAGCTTACTACCGGGACAGGAATATGGCTACACCTTC
-	-	TRBV7-2	TRBJ2-7	CASSLLDQGYNEQYF	TGTGCCAGCAGCTTATTGGATCAGGGCTACAACGAGCAGTACTTC
-	-	TRBV7-9	TRBJ2-7	CASSQNSDSYEQYF	TGTGCCAGCAGCCAAAACTCTGACTCCTACGAGCAGTACTTC
-	TRBD1	TRBV5-4	TRBJ2-2	CASSFPSRGTGGPGELFF	TGTGCCAGCAGCTTCCCGTCGAGGGGGACAGGGGGACCCGGGGAGCTGTTTTTT
-	TRBD2	TRBV6-2/TRBV6-3	TRBJ2-1	CASSYIAGGVYNEQFF	TGTGCCAGCAGTTATATAGCGGGAGGGGTTTACAATGAGCAGTTCTTC
-	TRBD1	TRBV7-2	TRBJ2-3	CASSLVAVGTGSTDTQYF	TGTGCCAGCAGCTTAGTGGCGGTTGGGACAGGGAGCACAGATACGCAGTATTTT
-	-	TRBV28	TRBJ1-5	CASRGGDHQPQHF	TGTGCCAGCAGGGGGGGGGATCATCAGCCCCAGCATTTT
-	TRBD1	TRBV19	TRBJ1-5	CASSFRGINQPQHF	TGTGCCAGTAGTTTCAGGGGGATAAATCAGCCCCAGCATTTT
-	TRBD2	TRBV7-2	TRBJ2-7	CASSWSTGGYEQYF	TGTGCCAGCAGCTGGTCGACGGGAGGCTACGAGCAGTACTTC
few	-	TRBV3-1/TRBV3-2	TRBJ2-3	CASSQWRDTQYF	TGTGCCAGCAGCCAATGGAGGGATACGCAGTATTTT
-	TRBD2	TRBV3-1/TRBV3-2	TRBJ2-1	CASSRLAGGRREQFF	TGTGCCAGCAGCCGACTAGCGGGAGGCCGTCGTGAGCAGTTCTTC
-	TRBD2	TRBV30	TRBJ2-3	CAWSGGDRTDTQYF	TGTGCCTGGAGCGGGGGGGACCGCACAGATACGCAGTATTTT
-	TRBD1	TRBV28	TRBJ2-3	CASSSGQGTPDTQYF	TGTGCCAGCAGCTCGGGACAGGGAACCCCAGATACGCAGTATTTT
-	TRBD1	TRBV9	TRBJ1-4	CASSLGGQGNTNEKLFF	TGTGCCAGCAGCCTGGGGGGACAGGGCAATACTAATGAAAAACTGTTTTTT
-	TRBD1	TRBV6-5	TRBJ2-6	CASTQGAGANVLTF	TGTGCCAGCACCCAGGGGGCTGGGGCCAACGTCCTGACTTTC
-	TRBD1	TRBV28	TRBJ1-2	CASWTGVNYGYTF	TGTGCCAGCTGGACAGGGGTAAACTATGGCTACACCTTC
-	TRBD1	TRBV10-3	TRBJ2-3	CAISESGTGTDTQYF	TGTGCCATCAGTGAGTCAGGGACAGGAACAGATACGCAGTATTTT
-	-	TRBV5-1	TRBJ2-7	CASSLGQVGSYEQYF	TGCGCCAGCAGCTTGGGGCAGGTTGGCTCCTACGAGCAGTACTTC
-	-	TRBV5-4	TRBJ1-1	CASSLRGGTEAFF	TGTGCCAGCAGCTTGCGGGGGGGCACTGAAGCTTTCTTT
-	-	TRBV6-5	TRBJ1-1	CASSYTQGTEAFF	TGTGCCAGCAGTTACACGCAGGGTACTGAAGCTTTCTTT
-	-	TRBV7-9	TRBJ1-4	CASSNQGIYEKLFF	TGTGCCAGCAGCAATCAGGGGATATACGAAAAACTGTTTTTT
-	-	TRBV11-2	TRBJ2-7	CASSLDLYEQYF	TGTGCCAGCAGCTTAGATCTCTACGAGCAGTACTTC
-	TRBD1	TRBV28	TRBJ2-7	CASRPTGRRDRGYEQYF	TGTGCCAGCCGACCGACGGGGCGCCGGGACAGGGGGTACGAGCAGTACTTC
-	TRBD2	TRBV3-1/TRBV3-2	TRBJ2-7	CASSQAAQTGGVNF	TGTGCCAGCAGCCAAGCGGCGCAGACGGGAGGGGTGAACTTC
few	TRBD2	TRBV7-8	TRBJ2-2	CASSPRTSGINTGELFF	TGTGCCAGCAGCCCGCGGACTAGCGGGATAAACACCGGGGAGCTGTTTTTT
-	TRBD1	TRBV7-2	TRBJ1-4	CASSLPPGTGKNEKLFF	TGTGCCAGCAGCTTGCCTCCCGGGACAGGTAAGAATGAAAAACTGTTTTTT
few	TRBD2	TRBV7-9	TRBJ2-7	CASSLERDRPYEQYF	TGTGCCAGCAGCTTGGAGCGGGACCGTCCCTACGAGCAGTACTTC
-	-	TRBV19	TRBJ1-4	CASSIQGYNEKLFF	TGTGCCAGTAGTATACAGGGGTATAATGAAAAACTGTTTTTT
-	-	TRBV28	TRBJ1-2	CASSSDRRYGYTF	TGTGCCAGCAGCTCTGACAGACGCTATGGCTACACCTTC
-	TRBD1	TRBV7-9	TRBJ2-1	CASSLSGVGQRPNEQFF	TGTGCCAGCAGCTTATCGGGTGTGGGACAGAGACCCAATGAGCAGTTCTTC
-	TRBD2	TRBV12-3/TRBV12-4	TRBJ2-5	CASSQGLAETQYF	TGTGCCAGCAGTCAGGGACTAGCGGAGACCCAGTACTTC
-	-	TRBV5-1	TRBJ2-3	CASSFSGDTQYF	TGCGCCAGCAGCTTCTCCGGAGATACGCAGTATTTT
-	TRBD2	TRBV5-4	TRBJ2-1	CASSLGGTSGYNEQFF	TGTGCCAGCAGCTTGGGCGGGACTAGCGGATACAATGAGCAGTTCTTC
-	-	TRBV4-2	TRBJ2-2	CASSRGQGTGELFF	TGTGCCAGCAGCCGAGGACAAGGTACCGGGGAGCTGTTTTTT
-	-	TRBV21-1	TRBJ2-7	CASSKGGRVGFPSYEQYF	TGTGCCAGCAGCAAAGGGGGCAGGGTGGGTTTTCCCTCCTACGAGCAGTACTTC
few	-	TRBV10-3	TRBJ2-7	CAISESGSDHYEQYF	TGTGCCATCAGTGAGTCCGGGTCTGATCACTACGAGCAGTACTTC
few	-	TRBV28	TRBJ2-3	CASSLPGGSTDTQYF	TGTGCCAGCAGTCTCCCTGGGGGGAGCACAGATACGCAGTATTTT
-	-	TRBV19	TRBJ2-2	CASSIQASTGELFF	TGTGCCAGTAGTATACAGGCGAGCACCGGGGAGCTGTTTTTT
-	-	TRBV29-1	TRBJ2-1	CSGGPSGSYNEQFF	TGCAGCGGGGGCCCCTCCGGGAGCTACAATGAGCAGTTCTTC